This T cell receptor (beta chain) originates from a study of neurological immune-mediated disorders. Notes on the study in general: For the multiple sclerosis repertoire cluster, no association with any clinical or MRI feature was found. Grouping of repertoires by phylogeny put those of 18 of 34 multiple sclerosis patients into a single related-CDR3 cluster, a possible signature. TCR clonal expansion peaked in HTLV-1-associated myelopathy patients and was lowest in multiple sclerosis patients.

This CDR3 region has 16 residues. J lost 8 bases, V lost 5 bases, and 15 bases had no gene match. Germline V gene lookup returns CDR1 LNHNV and CDR2 YYDKDF (reference sequence). MiXCR was run by TCRdb on the 5' RACE reads, yielding one entry per CDR3 protein. The sample contains approximately 52,000 distinct CDR3 sequences, 3% to 3.5% of which appear only once. This clonotype was detected ten times or more. The antigen is unknown. This sequence originates from a man aged 40-49 years with multiple sclerosis. Sample: PBMCs. This chain links TRBV15 with TRBJ2-1, with TRBD2 identical over 7 bases. The CDR3, as DNA: TGTGCCACCAGCTTTCCCATGACGGGGGGTCGGGATGAGCAGTTCTTC. The encoded protein is CATSFPMTGGRDEQFF. The full variable domain, in which reference TRBV15 and TRBJ2-1 provide the parts outside the CDR3, is DAMVIQNPRYQVTQFGKPVTLSCSQTLNHNVMYWYQQKSSQAPKLLFHYYDKDFNNEADTPDNFQSRRPNTSFCFLDIRSPGLGDTAMYLCATSFPMTGGRDEQFFGPGTRLTVL.